This T cell receptor beta chain was captured in a study of human T cells and chemical hapten exposure. Findings and limits, study-wide: Following DPC sensitization, TCRs present above 1 in 1000 frequency showed no change.

The CDR3 has 13 amino acids. V lost 5 bases, J lost 7 bases, and 12 bases lay in between. Per germline, CDR1 SGHAT and CDR2 FQDESV (reference sequence). Ten or more counts support this clonotype. Its specificity is not known. In the library, unique molecular identifiers were attached to individual cDNA molecules. Methods used by the authors: A per-sample median of about 100,000 TCRs was observed, with counts ranging from about 23,224 to 690,600. TCRdb re-called the RACE reads with MiXCR, one entry per CDR3 protein. In this record, the V and J calls reflect TCRdb's handling and not the investigators' own analysis. The sample consists of about 45,000 distinct CDR3 sequences, roughly 4% of them appearing once. The time point was: healthy volunteer bleed at 2 weeks. The total RNA was obtained from whole blood that was not fractionated.

The chain is built from TRBV11-1 and TRBJ2-1; D is unclear. The clonotype comes from a female donor in good health. Some clones in this sample may be carry-over from other donors' samples. Sequencing was done on a sample of whole blood. CDR3 DNA sequence: TGTGCCAGCAGCCTATCGCTAGGGAATGAGCAGTTCTTC. This translates into CASSLSLGNEQFF.